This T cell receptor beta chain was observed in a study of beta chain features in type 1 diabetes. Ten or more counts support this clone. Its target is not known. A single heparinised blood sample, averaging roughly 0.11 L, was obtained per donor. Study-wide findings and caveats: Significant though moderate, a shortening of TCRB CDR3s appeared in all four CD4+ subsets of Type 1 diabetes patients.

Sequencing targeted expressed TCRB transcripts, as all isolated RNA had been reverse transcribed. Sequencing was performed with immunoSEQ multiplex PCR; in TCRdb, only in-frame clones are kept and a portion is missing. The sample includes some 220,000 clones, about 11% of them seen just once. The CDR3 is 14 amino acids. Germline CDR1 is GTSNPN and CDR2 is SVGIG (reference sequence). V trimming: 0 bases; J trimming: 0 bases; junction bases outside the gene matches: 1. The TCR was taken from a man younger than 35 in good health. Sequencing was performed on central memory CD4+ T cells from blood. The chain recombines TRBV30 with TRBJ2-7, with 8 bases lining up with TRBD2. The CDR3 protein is CAWSVTSGSYEQYF. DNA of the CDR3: TGTGCCTGGAGTGTCACTAGCGGCTCCTACGAGCAGTACTTC.